One T cell receptor beta chain is described in this entry. Its antigen is not known. Using immunoSEQ multiplex PCR, the repertoire was profiled, and TCRdb retains in-frame clones only, with some absent. The sample carries tens of thousands of clones, around nine tenths recorded once. This sample stems from a study of T cell responses to AZD1222 COVID-19 vaccine. Study outcomes and limitations: The donor cohort was predominantly white British with a female majority, and clonal diversity may have been underestimated. Researchers report vaccine-associated CD4 TCRs spanning spike, with dominance at 160-218 and 743-854. Spike-specific TCR breadth and depth both grew after two AZD1222 doses. Per reports, nearly half of all spike-specific TCRs target regions that are unmutated in variants.

Germline V gene data show CDR1 as MGHRA and CDR2 as YSYEKL. The V end lost 1 base, the J end lost 0 bases, and 9 bases lay between the germline ends. The CDR3 is 16 amino acids. The receptor's source is an adult in good health. This rearrangement joins TRBV4-1 to TRBJ1-4; D remains ambiguous. Sequenced material: peripheral blood, taken on day 0 of AZD1222 vaccination. This chain's CDR3 is CASSQVVDATNEKLFF. The CDR3 nucleotides read TGCGCCAGCAGCCAAGTAGTCGATGCAACTAATGAAAAACTGTTTTTT.